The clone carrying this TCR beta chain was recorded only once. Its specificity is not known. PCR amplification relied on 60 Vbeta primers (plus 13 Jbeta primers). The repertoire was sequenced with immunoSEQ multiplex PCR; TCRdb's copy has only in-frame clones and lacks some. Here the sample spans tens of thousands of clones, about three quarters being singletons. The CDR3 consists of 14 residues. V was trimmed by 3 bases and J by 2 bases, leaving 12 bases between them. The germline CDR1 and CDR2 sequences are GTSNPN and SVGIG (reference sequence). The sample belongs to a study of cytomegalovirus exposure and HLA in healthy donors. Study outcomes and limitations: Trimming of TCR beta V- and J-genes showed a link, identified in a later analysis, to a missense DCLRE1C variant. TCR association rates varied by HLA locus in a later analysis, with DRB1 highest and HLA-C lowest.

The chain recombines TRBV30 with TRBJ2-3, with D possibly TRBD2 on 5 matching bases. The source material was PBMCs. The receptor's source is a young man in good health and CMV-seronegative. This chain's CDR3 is CAWRGDQLTDTQYF. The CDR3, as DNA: TGTGCCTGGAGGGGAGACCAACTCACAGATACGCAGTATTTT.